One sample yielded the 26 T cell receptor beta chains listed below, sequenced in a study of naive and memory T cell subsets. Study results and limitations: Especially in CD8 cells, naive repertoires contained a few larger clonotypes, possibly CD45RA-re-expressing memory cells.

The beta constant-region primer was an equimolar mix of two oligonucleotides covering TRBC1 and TRBC2. Four rounds of PCR amplified the ligated cDNA using nested alpha and beta constant-region primers plus SP2. TCRdb used MiXCR to reprocess the UMI-ligation and nested PCR reads, holding one entry per CDR3 protein. The sample records approximately 140,000 distinct CDR3 sequences, 22% being singletons. These TCRs' antigens remain unknown. The sequenced material came from naive CD4+ T cells from blood. The source of these receptors is a human donor in good health.

The rearrangement uses TRBV10-3 and TRBJ2-3, with 9 positions matching TRBD2. The V gene's germline CDR1 is ENHRY and CDR2 SYGVKD. The V and J ends lost 4 bases and 5 bases, in that order; junction bases with no gene match: 7. The CDR3 is made up of 15 amino acids. CDR3 nucleotide sequence: TGTGCCATCAGTGTTGGAGCGGGAGGTGTAGATACGCAGTATTTT. Translation: CAISVGAGGVDTQYF.

The chain combines TRBV7-9 with TRBJ2-7, with a weak D call TRBD2 (5 bases). The V end lost 5 bases, the J end lost 9 bases, and 20 bases lay between the germline ends. The CDR3 totals 14 residues. Germline lookup yields CDR1 SEHNR and CDR2 FQNEAQ (reference sequence). Written as DNA, the CDR3 is TGTGCCAGCAGCGTACTAGGAGAGCTTACTGGGCAGTACTTC. Residues: CASSVLGELTGQYF.

This clonotype was picked up many times. The chain links TRBV7-2 to TRBJ2-7, with 9 bases aligning to TRBD2. The CDR3 is 17 amino acids. Germline loops: CDR1 SGHTA, CDR2 FQGNSA. J was trimmed by 2 bases and V by 0 bases; bases with no gene match: 8. The CDR3 protein is CASSLAWSSGNTYEQYF. The DNA for the CDR3 is TGTGCCAGCAGCTTAGCGTGGTCTAGCGGGAACACCTACGAGCAGTACTTC.

This chain uses TRBV27 with TRBJ2-5; no clear D gene. Germline CDR1 is MNHEY and CDR2 is SMNVEV (reference sequence). The V end lost 3 bases, the J end lost 5 bases, and 7 bases lay between the germline ends. The CDR3 runs to 12 residues. CDR3 nucleotides: TGTGCCAGCAGTTTTGTGGGGGAGACCCAGTACTTC. This sequence encodes CASSFVGETQYF.

The chain employs TRBV7-8 and TRBJ2-3; D possibly uses TRBD1 or TRBD2 (5 bases each). The V and J ends lost 7 bases and 4 bases respectively, with 18 bases between them. This CDR3 has 15 residues. Germline lookup yields CDR1 SGHVS and CDR2 FQNEAQ. The CDR3 reads CASINPGTNPDTQYF. CDR3 DNA sequence: TGTGCCAGCATTAACCCCGGGACGAACCCAGATACGCAGTATTTT.

J is TRBJ1-1 and V is TRBV6-5; no definite D call. Trimming removed 6 bases from V and 10 bases from J, with 24 bases in between. The CDR3 runs 15 residues. CDR1 is MNHEY, CDR2 SVGAGI, per germline. The CDR3 loop reads CASSRVTGWARVAFF. The DNA of the CDR3 is TGTGCCAGCAGCCGTGTGACCGGGTGGGCCCGCGTAGCTTTCTTT.

V usage is TRBV12-3 or TRBV12-4 and J usage is TRBJ2-1; 9 bases align to TRBD2. The CDR3 has 16 residues. V shed 2 bases, J shed 8 bases, and the junction held 10 bases outside the gene matches. The CDR3: CASSLPRLAGLHEQFF. The CDR3 DNA reads as TGTGCCAGCAGTTTACCTAGGCTAGCGGGACTACATGAGCAGTTCTTC.

This clonotype showed up just a few times. The V and J genes are TRBV30 and TRBJ2-1, with 11 bases that match TRBD2. Trimming removed 2 bases from V and 7 bases from J; junction bases left unmatched: 13. Germline values: CDR1 GTSNPN, CDR2 SVGIG (reference sequence). The CDR3 is made up of 17 amino acids. The CDR3 DNA follows: TGTGCCTGGAGTAGTGGGGCACTAGCGGGAGTATTAAATGAGCAGTTCTTC. This encodes CAWSSGALAGVLNEQFF.

The V and J genes are TRBV5-6 and TRBJ2-7; the D call may be TRBD1 or TRBD2 (6 bases each). Germline loops: CDR1 SGHDT, CDR2 YYEEEE. The ends were cut back, 3 bases at V and 6 bases at J, with 16 bases in the middle. CDR3 length: 14 residues. The CDR3 sequence is CASSWGSGEAEQYF. CDR3 DNA sequence: TGTGCCAGCAGCTGGGGGTCAGGGGAGGCCGAGCAGTACTTC.

In its sample, this clonotype was seen many times. At one end, the junction sequence differs from germline, possibly due to a read error. V is TRBV12-3 or TRBV12-4 and J is TRBJ2-1; 12 positions agree with TRBD2. This CDR3 is built from 14 residues. As DNA, the CDR3 is TGTGCCAGCAGTCTAGCGGGAGGGTCACCTGAGCAGTTCTTC. Translation gives CASSLAGGSPEQFF.

This clonotype was detected only a few times. The chain combines TRBV7-9 with TRBJ2-7; TRBD2 matches 15 bases. V lost 5 bases to trimming and J lost 1 base; unmatched junction nucleotides: 6. The CDR3 is 17 amino acids. Germline CDR1 is SEHNR and CDR2 is FQNEAQ (reference sequence). Written as DNA, the CDR3 is TGTGCCAGCAGCCTTGGACTAGCGGGAGGGCAATCCTACGAGCAGTACTTC. It translates to CASSLGLAGGQSYEQYF.

This clonotype was found many times. The chain carries TRBV12-3 or TRBV12-4 and TRBJ2-5, with unresolved D. The CDR3 is made up of 15 amino acids. Trimming removed 5 bases from V and 0 bases from J, with 13 bases in between. The CDR3 here is CASSPFWSNQETQYF. DNA of the CDR3: TGTGCCAGCAGTCCATTTTGGTCTAACCAAGAGACCCAGTACTTC.

In DNA, the CDR3 is TGCAGTGCTATGGGGGCTAGCGGGATGAGAGAGCAGTACTTC. Encoded protein: CSAMGASGMREQYF. J is TRBJ2-7 and V is TRBV20-1, with 9 bases lining up with TRBD2. Germline CDR1 and CDR2: DFQATT and SNEGSKA (reference sequence). The J segment lost 7 bases and the V segment lost 4 bases, leaving 11 bases of the junction unmatched. This CDR3 region has 14 residues.

This rearrangement joins TRBV29-1 to TRBJ2-1; 8 nucleotides match TRBD2. This CDR3 spans 13 amino acids. Germline V gene sequence: CDR1 SQVTM, CDR2 ANQGSEA. Losses at the gene ends were 4 bases for V and 8 bases for J; bases not matched to a gene: 7. The CDR3 DNA follows: TGCAGCGTTGTAAGCGGGAGCATGCATGAGCAGTTCTTC. Amino acid sequence: CSVVSGSMHEQFF.

This clonotype showed up just a few times. V and J are TRBV25-1 and TRBJ2-1; 7 bases line up with TRBD2. The CDR3 contains 16 residues. J was trimmed by 3 bases and V by 5 bases; bases with no gene match: 10. Germline CDR1 is MGHDK and CDR2 is SYGVNS. The CDR3 DNA sequence: TGTGCCAGCAGTTCACTCACGGGAGGAAGCTACAATGAGCAGTTCTTC. It yields the protein CASSSLTGGSYNEQFF.

The chain couples TRBV27 to TRBJ2-7, with 8 bases aligning to TRBD1. Germline V gives CDR1 MNHEY, CDR2 SMNVEV (reference sequence). This CDR3 has 16 amino acids. J gave up 7 bases and V 2 bases, and 13 bases lay outside the gene matches. The CDR3 spells CASSLGTGTGVREQYF. CDR3 bases: TGTGCCAGCAGTTTAGGAACCGGGACAGGAGTACGGGAGCAGTACTTC.

The rearrangement links TRBV20-1 to TRBJ2-1, with D perhaps assigned TRBD1 or TRBD2 (5 bases each). The CDR3 is 17 amino acids. The germline V and J ends were trimmed by 4 bases and 9 bases, with 28 bases remaining between them. Germline V gene lookup returns CDR1 DFQATT and CDR2 SNEGSKA (reference sequence). CDR3: CSATYRRPGIGAGEQFF. Written as DNA, the CDR3 is TGCAGTGCTACCTATCGCCGACCGGGGATTGGGGCGGGTGAGCAGTTCTTC.

The chain recombines TRBV28 with TRBJ1-2; D unclear. V lost 8 bases and J 2 bases, leaving 9 bases between the germline ends. The CDR3 is 12 residues long. Germline-derived CDR1 and CDR2 are MDHEN and SYDVKM. CDR3 in DNA: TGTGCCAGCGGGCAGACCAACTATGGCTACACCTTC. As protein: CASGQTNYGYTF.

This clonotype was seen a handful of times. The chain uses TRBV29-1 and TRBJ2-2, with 7 bases lining up with TRBD1. The CDR3 covers 15 residues. Germline trimming cut 6 bases from V and 4 bases from J; bases unmatched to any gene: 11. The germline V gene encodes CDR1 SQVTM and CDR2 ANQGSEA. For the CDR3, the DNA is TGCAGCGTGTCAAACCGGACAGGAGGCACCGGGGAGCTGTTTTTT. It translates to CSVSNRTGGTGELFF.

The chain recombines TRBV7-2 with TRBJ2-3; 8 bases match TRBD1. This CDR3 comprises 14 residues. V shed 4 bases, J shed 4 bases, and the junction held 4 bases outside the gene matches. Germline values: CDR1 SGHTA, CDR2 FQGNSA. The CDR3 DNA follows: TGTGCCAGCAGCTATTGGACAGGGCCAGATACGCAGTATTTT. Translation gives CASSYWTGPDTQYF.

A few counts support this clonotype. The rearrangement joins TRBV29-1 to TRBJ2-7; tentative D call: TRBD2 (6 bases). The CDR3 is made up of 13 amino acids. Germline CDR1 SQVTM, CDR2 ANQGSEA. V lost 6 bases to trimming and J lost 0 bases, with 12 bases between them. The CDR3 nucleotides read TGCAGCGTCGCGGGACTCCTCTCCTACGAGCAGTACTTC. Its translation is CSVAGLLSYEQYF.

V is TRBV10-1 and J is TRBJ2-2; D is unresolved. The CDR3 has 14 residues. V was trimmed by 4 bases and J by 4 bases, leaving 10 bases between them. The V gene's germline CDR1 is WNHNN and CDR2 SYGVQD (reference sequence). In nucleotides, the CDR3 is TGCGCCAGCAGTGCAACGACACCCACCGGGGAGCTGTTTTTT. Protein sequence: CASSATTPTGELFF.

This rearrangement joins TRBV6-4 to TRBJ1-3; D ambiguous. The V end was cut by 4 bases, the J end by 1 base, with 11 bases between. The germline V gene has CDR1 MRHNA and CDR2 SNTAGT. This CDR3 contains 15 residues. The CDR3 region is CASSVSAGSGNTIYF. CDR3 DNA: TGTGCCAGCAGTGTCTCGGCTGGTTCTGGAAACACCATATATTTT.

The chain recombines TRBV7-9 with TRBJ2-1; possible D gene TRBD2, 6 bases. Germline assignment: CDR1 SEHNR and CDR2 FQNEAQ (reference sequence). The CDR3 loop spans 14 amino acids. V was clipped by 1 base and J by 8 bases, with 12 bases between them. CDR3 bases: TGTGCCAGCAGCTTAGTTGCGGGACCCTATGAGCAGTTCTTC. It encodes CASSLVAGPYEQFF.

Only a few counts were recorded for this clonotype. The chain has TRBV7-2 and TRBJ2-7, with 7 bases lining up with TRBD1. The CDR3 loop spans 17 amino acids. Germline-derived CDR1 and CDR2 are SGHTA and FQGNSA. V shed 1 base, J shed 0 bases, and the junction held 9 bases outside the gene matches. As DNA, the CDR3 is TGTGCCAGCAGCTTAGTTATCCGGACAGGCAACTCCTACGAGCAGTACTTC. The encoded protein is CASSLVIRTGNSYEQYF. The full variable domain, rest sourced from reference TRBV7-2 and TRBJ2-7, is GAGVSQSPSNKVTEKGKDVELRCDPISGHTALYWYRQSLGQGLEFLIYFQGNSAPDKSGLPSDRFSAERTGGSVSTLTIQRTQQEDSAVYLCASSLVIRTGNSYEQYFGPGTRLTVT.

This clonotype was seen repeatedly, ten times or more. The chain recombines TRBV20-1 with TRBJ2-1, with 8 bases fitting TRBD2. V dropped 2 bases and J dropped 1; count of bases not matched to a gene: 7. The CDR3 sequence is 16 residues long. CDR1 and CDR2 (germline): DFQATT, SNEGSKA (reference sequence). CDR3 sequence reads: CSARREGGESYNEQFF. CDR3 coding DNA: TGCAGTGCTAGACGGGAGGGGGGAGAGTCCTACAATGAGCAGTTCTTC.